This TCR beta chain came from a study of post-analysis software for immune sequencing data. At the level of the study: Multiple sclerosis in the patients followed relapsing-remitting, secondary progressive and progressive-relapsing courses.

Turning to this clonotype: The target antigen is unknown. At one end the junction does not follow the germline gene, possibly because of a read error.

General study points: A few TRBV segments (TRBV5-6, TRBV5-1 and TRBV20-1 among them) occurred more frequently in patients than in controls.

Every TCR beta cDNA library bore unique molecular identifiers. Input of about 0.9 to 10 million T cells yielded 500,000 to 650,000 cDNA molecules. TCRdb itself ran the PCR reads through MiXCR, one entry per CDR3 protein. There are about 540,000 distinct CDR3 sequences in the sample; 34% occur only once, and roughly 6% lies in the top ten. The CDR3 spans 15 residues. In germline, CDR1 is MGHRA, CDR2 YSYEKL. The clonotype comes from a girl younger than 18 with multiple sclerosis. Material for sequencing was blood. The V and J genes are TRBV4-1 and TRBJ1-5; TRBD1 might be the D (5 bases). CDR3 in amino acids: CASSQGQTPNQPQHF. The DNA for the CDR3 is TGCGCCAGCAGCCAAGGACAGACCCCGAATCAGCCTCAGCATTTT.